A selection of T cell receptor beta chains follows, all from one sample in a study of T cells in Graves' hyperthyroidism and ophthalmopathy. TCRdb recomputed calls from the multiplex PCR reads with MiXCR, one row per CDR3 protein. The sample holds fewer than 600,000 distinct CDR3 sequences; approximately 14% are singletons and the top ten take more than 11%. Sequencing used blood. The receptors come from a middle-aged woman with Graves' hyperthyroidism. The CDR3 runs from the conserved cysteine through the conserved F or W. A D gene is named only where the DNA matches it firmly. Expanded clones are given a class, and other clones once, few, many or no size at all.

CDR3 DNA,CDR3 protein,D gene,J gene,clone size,V gene
TGCAGTGCTAGAGATTCTGGAAGGGAGGCTAACTATGGCTACACCTTC,CSARDSGREANYGYTF,-,TRBJ1-2,many,TRBV20-1
TGTGCCAGCAGCTTGGAAACAGGGGGCAGGCAGCCCCAGCATTTT,CASSLETGGRQPQHF,TRBD1,TRBJ1-5,-,TRBV5-5
TGTGCCAGCAGTTACGTGGGAGGGCAGACAGAGACCCAGTACTTC,CASSYVGGQTETQYF,TRBD2,TRBJ2-5,many,TRBV6-6
TGTGCCAGCAGGGGACAGGGCGGCGAGCAGTACTTC,CASRGQGGEQYF,TRBD1,TRBJ2-7,-,TRBV6-2/TRBV6-3
TGTGCCTGGAGTGTACTGACTAGCGGAGGGGGAGAGCAGTACTTC,CAWSVLTSGGGEQYF,TRBD2,TRBJ2-7,-,TRBV30
TGCAGCGTTTTTCAGCGCCTGCAAGAGACCCAGTACTTC,CSVFQRLQETQYF,-,TRBJ2-5,-,TRBV29-1
TGTGCCAGCAGTTTCCCCTCTGGGGCCAACGTCCTGACTTTC,CASSFPSGANVLTF,-,TRBJ2-6,many,TRBV28
TGCGCCAGCAGCTTGGCCGTAGCGGGAGGTCGAACAGATACGCAGTATTTT,CASSLAVAGGRTDTQYF,TRBD2,TRBJ2-3,-,TRBV5-1
TGTGCCAGCAGCTCTATGACTGCCACAGATACGCAGTATTTT,CASSSMTATDTQYF,-,TRBJ2-3,many,TRBV7-2
TGTGCCAGCAGCTTGGACGGGAGACTCTACAATGAGCAGTTCTTC,CASSLDGRLYNEQFF,-,TRBJ2-1,-,TRBV5-8
TGCGCCAGCAGCCAGGGCTGGGACTACAATGAGCAGTTCTTC,CASSQGWDYNEQFF,-,TRBJ2-1,many,TRBV4-1
TGCAGCGTTGAAGGAGGCGGGCTTAGATACAATGAGCAGTTCTTC,CSVEGGGLRYNEQFF,-,TRBJ2-1,many,TRBV29-1
TGTGCCAGCAGGCCGGGGACTAGCGGGAGTTATGATGAGCAGTTCTTC,CASRPGTSGSYDEQFF,TRBD2,TRBJ2-1,-,TRBV5-4
TGTGCCTGGAGTAAGGGAGCGGGAGAAGCAGATACGCAGTATTTT,CAWSKGAGEADTQYF,TRBD2,TRBJ2-3,many,TRBV30
TGTGCCAGCAGTTATGAGACTGCGGTTTGGAATGAGCAGTTCTTC,CASSYETAVWNEQFF,-,TRBJ2-1,many,TRBV6-1
TGCAGCGTTGTCGGTGAATTCGAGAACGACGAGCAGTACTTC,CSVVGEFENDEQYF,-,TRBJ2-7,-,TRBV29-1
TGTGCCTGGACCCACGACAGCACTGAAGCTTTCTTT,CAWTHDSTEAFF,-,TRBJ1-1,many,TRBV30
TGTGCCAGCAGTGATCGTCGGGGGGGGGGAGACGAGCAGTACTTC,CASSDRRGGGDEQYF,TRBD2,TRBJ2-7,-,TRBV2
TGTGCCTGGAAAATGACAGGGGGTTCCTACACCTTC,CAWKMTGGSYTF,TRBD1,TRBJ1-2,many,TRBV30
TGCGCCAGCAGCCCCTGGTCACAGACCGGGGAGCTGTTTTTT,CASSPWSQTGELFF,-,TRBJ2-2,-,TRBV5-1
TGTGCCAGCAGCGGAAGTCACGAGCAGTACTTC,CASSGSHEQYF,-,TRBJ2-7,many,TRBV11-3
TGTGCCACAACTCCGGGACTAGCGAACACCGGGGAGCTGTTTTTT,CATTPGLANTGELFF,TRBD2,TRBJ2-2,many,TRBV10-3
TGTGCCAGTAGTAAGGGGAACACTGAAGCTTTCTTT,CASSKGNTEAFF,-,TRBJ1-1,many,TRBV19
TGCAGTGCTCCAAAACCGGGACAGCCTGAAAAACTGTTTTTT,CSAPKPGQPEKLFF,TRBD1,TRBJ1-4,-,TRBV20-1
TGTGCCAGCAGTTTCGGGGCGATTAGCACCGGGGAGCTGTTTTTT,CASSFGAISTGELFF,-,TRBJ2-2,many,TRBV12-3/TRBV12-4
TGTGCCAGCACCTCGCCCGGGCTAGCGGGAGACTACGAGCAGTACTTC,CASTSPGLAGDYEQYF,TRBD2,TRBJ2-7,many,TRBV28
TGTGCCAGCAGTCCTAGCGCCCAAGGGTACAATGAGCAGTTCTTC,CASSPSAQGYNEQFF,-,TRBJ2-1,many,TRBV28
TGCGCCAGCAGCCAAGAGGGGGCAGTTTTAAATCCTGAAGCTTTCTTT,CASSQEGAVLNPEAFF,-,TRBJ1-1,few,TRBV4-1
TGTGCCACCCAGCGGGGACTAGGCCAAGAGACCCAGTACTTC,CATQRGLGQETQYF,TRBD2,TRBJ2-5,many,TRBV28
TGTGCCAGCTCAGCGAATGCAGACAGCACAGATACGCAGTATTTT,CASSANADSTDTQYF,-,TRBJ2-3,many,TRBV18